This entry lists 8 T cell receptor beta chains sequenced from one sample in a study of T cells after yellow fever vaccination. In TCRdb, the 5' RACE reads were re-called with MiXCR into one record per CDR3 protein. Among about 110,000 distinct CDR3 sequences listed, 8.4% were seen once. The source was CD8+ T cells sorted from PBMCs, collected 45 days after the yellow fever booster vaccination. The receptors originated from a man aged 30 to 39 who received the YFV17D yellow fever vaccine.

This clonotype was recorded many times. The CDR3 region has the DNA TGTGCCAGCAGCCTGGGACTAGCGGGGACCTACGAGCAGTACTTC. Its protein is CASSLGLAGTYEQYF. The chain links TRBV6-5 to TRBJ2-7; 13 bases fit TRBD2. Losses at the gene ends were 6 bases for V and 2 bases for J; bases not matched to a gene: 4. The CDR3 is 15 amino acids. Per the germline V gene, CDR1 is MNHEY and CDR2 is SVGAGI.

About this clonotype: Possible read error: a much larger clone is one base away. V usage is TRBV20-1 and J usage is TRBJ2-7; D may be TRBD2 (6 bases). Trimming cost V 1 base and J 1 base, with 8 bases left between them. The CDR3 runs to 13 residues. Per germline, CDR1 DFQATT and CDR2 SNEGSKA (reference sequence). The CDR3 sequence is CSARGGESYEQYF. The DNA for the CDR3 is TGCAGTGCTAGAGGCGGGGAGTCCTACGAGCAGTACTTC.

This clonotype was counted many times. This chain links TRBV11-2 with TRBJ2-3; 8 bases are a match to TRBD2. Germline loops: CDR1 SGHAT, CDR2 FQNNGV. This CDR3 is 20 amino acids long. J was trimmed by 0 bases and V by 1 base; bases with no gene match: 15. The CDR3, as DNA: TGTGCCAGCAGCTTAGGGGTTCTGTCTAGCGGGCGTACTAGCACAGATACGCAGTATTTT. It encodes CASSLGVLSSGRTSTDTQYF.

This clonotype occurred many times. The rearrangement joins TRBV10-3 to TRBJ2-2; TRBD1 matches at 8 bases. Trimming took 5 bases from V and 5 from J; bases not matched to a gene: 4. CDR1 and CDR2 (germline): ENHRY, SYGVKD. This CDR3 comprises 14 residues. For the CDR3, the DNA is TGTGCCATCAGTAGGGACAGGACAACCGGGGAGCTGTTTTTT. It codes for CAISRDRTTGELFF.

Ten or more counts support this clonotype. The gene calls are TRBV7-2 and TRBJ2-5; the D gene is possibly TRBD2 (6 bases). The germline V gene has CDR1 SGHTA and CDR2 FQGNSA. This CDR3 contains 15 residues. V was cut by 3 bases and J by 2 bases, with 13 bases left in between. The CDR3 is CASSFHPSGQETQYF. Written as DNA, the CDR3 is TGTGCCAGCAGCTTCCACCCAAGCGGGCAAGAGACCCAGTACTTC.

The genes are TRBV7-9 and TRBJ1-2; D is unclear. The CDR3 sequence is 12 residues long. CDR1 and CDR2 (germline): SEHNR, FQNEAQ (reference sequence). The germline V and J ends were trimmed by 1 base and 7 bases, with 7 bases remaining between them. The CDR3 DNA follows: TGTGCCAGCAGCTTAGGGCCGAGTGGCTACACCTTC. Translating it yields CASSLGPSGYTF.

This chain connects TRBV20-1 to TRBJ2-3; 13 positions agree with TRBD2. This CDR3 has 17 residues. With V trimmed by 5 bases and J by 0 bases, 8 bases remained unmatched. Germline V gene data show CDR1 as DFQATT and CDR2 as SNEGSKA (reference sequence). The CDR3 loop reads CSADGLAGEGSTDTQYF. CDR3 DNA: TGCAGTGCTGATGGACTAGCGGGAGAGGGAAGCACAGATACGCAGTATTTT.

At least ten counts were recorded for this clonotype. The rearrangement links TRBV18 to TRBJ2-7; 7 nucleotides line up with TRBD2. Trimming at V came to 6 bases and at J to 5 bases, leaving 4 bases not matched to a gene. CDR1 KGHSH and CDR2 LQKENI come from the germline V gene. The CDR3 contains 12 residues. The CDR3 here is CASSLGGDEQYF. The CDR3 DNA sequence: TGTGCCAGCTCCCTTGGGGGGGACGAGCAGTACTTC.